Below, 20 T cell receptor beta chains from the same sample are listed, as sequenced in a study of cytomegalovirus exposure and HLA in healthy donors. Primers included in the PCR were 60 Vbeta and 13 Jbeta primers. Only in-frame clones appear in the TCRdb table, and some are missing; sequencing was by immunoSEQ multiplex PCR. Among 100,000 to 150,000 clones listed, roughly 80% were seen once. Sample: PBMCs. These receptors all come from a man younger than 35 in good health and CMV-seropositive.

The V gene is TRBV2, the J gene TRBJ1-2, with no clear D. The CDR3 consists of 12 residues. Per the germline V gene, CDR1 is SNHLY and CDR2 is FYNNEI. V was shortened by 6 bases and J by 5 bases, with 10 bases between the two germline ends. The CDR3: CASRTDSYGYTF. CDR3 nucleotide sequence: TGTGCCAGCAGGACGGACTCTTATGGCTACACCTTC.

The chain uses TRBV13 and TRBJ2-7; a weak D match, TRBD2 (7 bases). This CDR3 is built from 15 residues. V was cut by 5 bases and J by 6 bases, with 20 bases left in between. Germline CDR1 reads PRHDT; CDR2 reads FYEKMQ (reference sequence). CDR3 amino acids: CASSAIGGVWSEQYF. The DNA of the CDR3 is TGTGCCAGCAGCGCGATAGGGGGGGTCTGGAGCGAGCAGTACTTC.

The chain recombines TRBV5-4 with TRBJ1-5; D is unclear. Per the germline V gene, CDR1 is SGHNT and CDR2 is YYREEE (reference sequence). Trimming pared 2 bases from V and 3 bases from J, leaving 18 bases between. CDR3 length: 17 amino acids. CDR3 protein: CASSFYGEAVNNQPQHF. Here the CDR3 DNA reads TGTGCCAGCAGCTTTTACGGGGAGGCAGTAAACAATCAGCCCCAGCATTTT. The full variable domain, its missing parts supplied by reference TRBV5-4 and TRBJ1-5, is ETGVTQSPTHLIKTRGQQVTLRCSSQSGHNTVSWYQQALGQGPQFIFQYYREEENGRGNFPPRFSGLQFPNYSSELNVNALELDDSALYLCASSFYGEAVNNQPQHFGDGTRLSIL.

The chain combines TRBV9 with TRBJ1-5; D uncertain. CDR1 and CDR2 from the germline V gene are SGDLS and YYNGEE. The CDR3 has 12 amino acids. V lost 3 bases and J lost 4, with 5 bases in between. CDR3 in amino acids: CASSAFNQPQHF. The CDR3 region has the DNA TGTGCCAGCAGCGCCTTTAATCAGCCCCAGCATTTT.

The chain combines TRBV13 with TRBJ1-2; D gene ambiguous. Looked up from germline, CDR1 is PRHDT and CDR2 is FYEKMQ (reference sequence). The CDR3 sequence is 15 residues long. The V end lost 2 bases, the J end lost 0 bases, and 10 bases lay between the germline ends. The CDR3 nucleotides read TGTGCCAGCAGCTTACGGGGAAAAGCTAACTATGGCTACACCTTC. Translating it yields CASSLRGKANYGYTF. Looking up the rest from reference TRBV13 and TRBJ1-2 gives the full variable domain: AAGVIQSPRHLIKEKRETATLKCYPIPRHDTVYWYQQGPGQDPQFLISFYEKMQSDKGSIPDRFSAQQFSDYHSELNMSSLELGDSALYFCASSLRGKANYGYTFGSGTRLTVV.

The rearrangement links TRBV27 to TRBJ1-5, with D unclear. CDR1 is MNHEY, CDR2 SMNVEV, per germline (reference sequence). The CDR3 extends over 13 amino acids. Trimming pared 3 bases from V and 1 base from J, leaving 4 bases between. DNA of the CDR3: TGTGCCAGCAGTTTGGGCAGCAATCAGCCCCAGCATTTT. It codes for CASSLGSNQPQHF.

This clone was found once. The chain uses TRBV7-8 and TRBJ2-7, with TRBD1 identical over 10 bases. This CDR3 is built from 13 residues. The ends lost 7 bases at V and 3 bases at J; junction bases unmatched: 3. CDR1 and CDR2 (germline): SGHVS, FQNEAQ. The CDR3 DNA reads TGTGCCAGCATCGGGACAGGGGACTACGAGCAGTACTTC. This codes for CASIGTGDYEQYF.

The genes are TRBV9 and TRBJ1-3; no definite D call. Trimming removed 0 bases from V and 6 bases from J, with 10 bases in between. Germline lookup yields CDR1 SGDLS and CDR2 YYNGEE. The CDR3 length is 14 residues. CDR3 sequence: CASSVDAALNTIYF. In DNA, the CDR3 is TGTGCCAGCAGCGTAGACGCGGCCCTAAACACCATATATTTT.

The chain combines TRBV5-8 with TRBJ2-1, with D possibly TRBD2 on 5 matching bases. The CDR3 extends over 12 amino acids. Germline V gene data show CDR1 as SGHTS and CDR2 as YDEGEE. The ends were cut back, 9 bases at V and 4 bases at J, with 11 bases in the middle. The CDR3 loop reads CAISTGYNEQFF. Written as DNA, the CDR3 is TGTGCCATTTCGACGGGGTACAATGAGCAGTTCTTC.

Only a few counts were recorded for this clone. The V gene is TRBV6-5, the J gene TRBJ2-1; tentative D call: TRBD1 (5 bases). The CDR3 length is 13 residues. The germline gives CDR1 MNHEY, CDR2 SVGAGI. Trimming took off 2 bases at V and 8 bases at J, with 10 bases between the two ends. For the CDR3, the DNA is TGTGCCAGCAGTTACAGGGGCGATTATGAGCAGTTCTTC. It specifies CASSYRGDYEQFF.

In regard to this clone: Other DNA sequences in the sample encode the same CDR3. The CDR3 DNA follows: TGCGCCAGCAGCCAACCGACAGGGAGGACTGAAGCTTTCTTT. It codes for CASSQPTGRTEAFF. The chain recombines TRBV4-1 with TRBJ1-1; 7 bases are shared with TRBD1. V gave up 2 bases and J gave up 5 bases; unmatched junction bases: 5. The CDR3 has 14 residues. Germline V gene data show CDR1 as MGHRA and CDR2 as YSYEKL.

The chain uses TRBV14 and TRBJ2-2; D call uncertain. Germline V gene sequence: CDR1 SGHDN, CDR2 FVKESK. This CDR3 spans 15 amino acids. Trimming pared 0 bases from V and 0 bases from J, leaving 5 bases between. CDR3 residues: CASSQDDSNTGELFF. DNA for the CDR3: TGTGCCAGCAGCCAAGACGACTCGAACACCGGGGAGCTGTTTTTT.

This chain joins TRBV4-1 and TRBJ1-5; TRBD1 might be the D (6 bases). The CDR3 contains 16 residues. Germline assignment: CDR1 MGHRA and CDR2 YSYEKL. V gave up 0 bases and J gave up 1 base, with 10 bases separating them. In nucleotides, the CDR3 is TGCGCCAGCAGCCAAGAAGGGGGAGGGAGCAATCAGCCCCAGCATTTT. This translates into CASSQEGGGSNQPQHF.

The gene calls are TRBV30 and TRBJ1-6, with 10 bases that match TRBD1. The length of the CDR3 is 14 residues. Germline CDR1 reads GTSNPN; CDR2 reads SVGIG (reference sequence). The junction had 2 bases not matched to a gene; V was cut back by 1 base and J by 8 bases. The CDR3 DNA is TGTGCCTGGAGTGCCGGGACAGGGGATTCACCCCTCCACTTT. This codes for CAWSAGTGDSPLHF.

The genes are TRBV10-3 and TRBJ2-1, with TRBD1 identical over 7 bases. The CDR3 consists of 12 residues. Germline trimming cut 7 bases from V and 4 bases from J; bases unmatched to any gene: 1. CDR1 is ENHRY, CDR2 SYGVKD, per germline. The CDR3 DNA sequence: TGTGCCATCACGGACAGGTACAATGAGCAGTTCTTC. This translates into CAITDRYNEQFF.

The chain carries TRBV11-1 and TRBJ2-3, with D perhaps matching TRBD2 (5 bases). The CDR3 spans 15 residues. Between the trimmed V and J ends, which lost 1 base and 0 bases, there was a span of 8 bases. Germline CDR1 SGHAT, CDR2 FQDESV (reference sequence). The CDR3 sequence: CASSLGTRSTDTQYF. CDR3 DNA sequence: TGTGCCAGCAGCTTAGGGACTCGAAGCACAGATACGCAGTATTTT.

The gene calls are TRBV19 and TRBJ1-6; 9 bases are a match to TRBD1. V shed 3 bases and J 9 bases; nucleotides not matched to a gene: 3. This CDR3 is built from 14 residues. Germline V gives CDR1 LNHDA, CDR2 SQIVND (reference sequence). CDR3 region: CASSIDRGFSPLHF. DNA of the CDR3: TGTGCCAGTAGTATCGACAGGGGGTTTTCACCCCTCCACTTT.

The V and J genes are TRBV7-9 and TRBJ1-1, with TRBD1 matching over 10 bases. The CDR3 runs to 15 residues. Germline CDR1 SEHNR, CDR2 FQNEAQ (reference sequence). The V gene end was trimmed by 5 bases and the J gene end by 5 bases; junction bases not matched to a gene: 8. CDR3 in DNA: TGTGCCAGCAGCCTTTTTGGGACAGGGGAAACTGAAGCTTTCTTT. As protein: CASSLFGTGETEAFF.

The chain recombines TRBV27 with TRBJ2-3; 7 bases fit TRBD2. The V segment lost 4 bases and the J segment 14 bases; nucleotides outside the gene matches: 12. Per the germline V gene, CDR1 is MNHEY and CDR2 is SMNVEV (reference sequence). This CDR3 is built from 13 residues. The CDR3 spells CASSSPPGGVGYF. The CDR3 region has the DNA TGTGCCAGCAGTTCCCCTCCGGGGGGAGTTGGGTATTTT.

The J gene is TRBJ2-4, the V gene TRBV28; D may be TRBD1 (6 bases). Germline CDR1 reads MDHEN; CDR2 reads SYDVKM. Trimming removed 10 bases at V and 1 base at J, with 8 bases between. The CDR3 has 12 residues. The CDR3 DNA reads TGTGCCATCCAGGGGGCCAAAAACATTCAGTACTTC. Its translation: CAIQGAKNIQYF.